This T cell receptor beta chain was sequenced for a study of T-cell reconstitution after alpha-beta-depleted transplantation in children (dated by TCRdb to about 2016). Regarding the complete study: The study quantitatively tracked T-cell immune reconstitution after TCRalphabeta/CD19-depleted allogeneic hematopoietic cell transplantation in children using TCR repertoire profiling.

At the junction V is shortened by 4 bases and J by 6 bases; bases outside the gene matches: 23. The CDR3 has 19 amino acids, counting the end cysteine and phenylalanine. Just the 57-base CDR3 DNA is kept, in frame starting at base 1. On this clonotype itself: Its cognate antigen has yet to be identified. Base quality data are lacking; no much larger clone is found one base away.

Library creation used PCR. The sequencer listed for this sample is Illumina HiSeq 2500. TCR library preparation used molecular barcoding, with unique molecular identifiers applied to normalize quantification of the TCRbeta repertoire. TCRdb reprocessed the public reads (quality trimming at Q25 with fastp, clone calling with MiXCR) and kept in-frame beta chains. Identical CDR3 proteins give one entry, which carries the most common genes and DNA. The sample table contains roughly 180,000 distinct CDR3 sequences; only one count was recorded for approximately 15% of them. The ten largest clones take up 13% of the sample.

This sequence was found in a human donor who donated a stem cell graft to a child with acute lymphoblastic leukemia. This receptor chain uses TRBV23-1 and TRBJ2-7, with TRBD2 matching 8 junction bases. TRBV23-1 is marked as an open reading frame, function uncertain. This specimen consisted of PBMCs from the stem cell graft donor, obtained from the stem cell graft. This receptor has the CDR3 CASSRYRSFLGLALTEQYF. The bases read TGCGCCAGCAGTCGCTATCGTTCATTTTTAGGACTAGCCCTCACCGAGCAGTACTTC.